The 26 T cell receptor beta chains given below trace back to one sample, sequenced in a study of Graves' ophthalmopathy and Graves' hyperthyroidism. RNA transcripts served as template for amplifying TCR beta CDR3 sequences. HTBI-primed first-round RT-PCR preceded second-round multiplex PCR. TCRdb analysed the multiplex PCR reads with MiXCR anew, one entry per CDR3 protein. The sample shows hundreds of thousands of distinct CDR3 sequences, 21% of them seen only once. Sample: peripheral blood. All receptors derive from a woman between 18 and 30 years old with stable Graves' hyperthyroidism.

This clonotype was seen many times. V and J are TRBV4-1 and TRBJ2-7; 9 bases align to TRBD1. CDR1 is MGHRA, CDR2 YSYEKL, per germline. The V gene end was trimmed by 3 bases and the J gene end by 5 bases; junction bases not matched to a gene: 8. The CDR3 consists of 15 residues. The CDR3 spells CASSQEGQGIHEQYF. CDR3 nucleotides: TGCGCCAGCAGCCAGGAGGGACAGGGTATCCACGAGCAGTACTTC.

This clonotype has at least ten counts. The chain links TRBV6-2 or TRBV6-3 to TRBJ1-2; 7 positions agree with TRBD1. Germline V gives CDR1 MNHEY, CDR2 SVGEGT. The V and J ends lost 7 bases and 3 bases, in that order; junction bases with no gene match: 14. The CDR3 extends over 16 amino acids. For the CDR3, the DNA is TGTGCCAGCACCCCGGCCCGACAGGGCAGATACTATGGCTACACCTTC. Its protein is CASTPARQGRYYGYTF.

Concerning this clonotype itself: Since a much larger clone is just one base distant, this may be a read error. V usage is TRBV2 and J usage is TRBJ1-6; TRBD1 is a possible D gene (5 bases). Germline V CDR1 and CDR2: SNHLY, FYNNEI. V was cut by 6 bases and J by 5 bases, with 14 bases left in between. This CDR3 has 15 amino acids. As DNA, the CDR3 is TGTGCCAGCAGGTTCCGGGACTGGAATAATTCACCCCTCCACTTT. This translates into CASRFRDWNNSPLHF.

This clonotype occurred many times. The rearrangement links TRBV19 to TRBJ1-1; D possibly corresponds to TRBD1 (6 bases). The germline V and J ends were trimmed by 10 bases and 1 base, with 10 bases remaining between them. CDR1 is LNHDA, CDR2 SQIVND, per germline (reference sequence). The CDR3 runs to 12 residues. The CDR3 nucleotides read TGTGCCACCGTACAGGGGAACACTGAAGCTTTCTTT. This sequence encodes CATVQGNTEAFF.

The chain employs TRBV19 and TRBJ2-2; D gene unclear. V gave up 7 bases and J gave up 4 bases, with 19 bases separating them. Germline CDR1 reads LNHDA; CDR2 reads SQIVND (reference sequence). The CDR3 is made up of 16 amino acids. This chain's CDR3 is CASTLGLSASTGELFF. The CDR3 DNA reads TGTGCCAGTACCCTTGGTTTATCGGCGAGCACCGGGGAGCTGTTTTTT.

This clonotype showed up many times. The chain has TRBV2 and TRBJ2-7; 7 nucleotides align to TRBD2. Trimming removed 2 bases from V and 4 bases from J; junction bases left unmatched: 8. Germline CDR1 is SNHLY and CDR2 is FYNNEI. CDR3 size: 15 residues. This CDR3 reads CASSEWAGVGYEQYF. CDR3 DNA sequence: TGTGCCAGCAGTGAATGGGCGGGAGTTGGATACGAGCAGTACTTC.

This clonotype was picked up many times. In nucleotides, the CDR3 is TGTGCCAGCAGTGTTTTACCGGGACAGGGGCTTCGCGAGCAGTACTTC. Translation: CASSVLPGQGLREQYF. The rearrangement uses TRBV6-1 and TRBJ2-7, with TRBD1 matching 10 bases. Germline loops: CDR1 MNHNS, CDR2 SASEGT. The V gene end was trimmed by 4 bases and the J gene end by 6 bases; junction bases not matched to a gene: 12. The CDR3 sequence is 16 residues long.

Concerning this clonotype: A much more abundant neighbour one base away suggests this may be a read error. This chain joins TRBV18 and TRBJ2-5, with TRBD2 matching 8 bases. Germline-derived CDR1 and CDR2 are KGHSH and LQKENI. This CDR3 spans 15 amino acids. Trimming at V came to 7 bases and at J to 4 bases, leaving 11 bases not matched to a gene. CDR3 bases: TGTGCCAGCTGCCCGGCCAGCGGGAGAAGAGAGACCCAGTACTTC. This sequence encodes CASCPASGRRETQYF.

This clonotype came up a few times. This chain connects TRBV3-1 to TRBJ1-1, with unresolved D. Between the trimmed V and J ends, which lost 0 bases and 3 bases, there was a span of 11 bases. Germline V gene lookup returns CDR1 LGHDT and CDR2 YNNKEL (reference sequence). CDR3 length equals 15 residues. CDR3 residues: CASSQDPQGYTEAFF. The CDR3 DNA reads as TGTGCCAGCAGCCAAGATCCGCAAGGGTACACTGAAGCTTTCTTT.

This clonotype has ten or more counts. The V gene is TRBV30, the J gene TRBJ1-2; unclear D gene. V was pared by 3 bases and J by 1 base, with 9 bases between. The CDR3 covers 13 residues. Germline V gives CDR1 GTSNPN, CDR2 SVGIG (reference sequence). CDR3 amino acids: CAWRPNRNYGYTF. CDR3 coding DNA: TGTGCCTGGAGGCCGAATCGTAACTATGGCTACACCTTC.

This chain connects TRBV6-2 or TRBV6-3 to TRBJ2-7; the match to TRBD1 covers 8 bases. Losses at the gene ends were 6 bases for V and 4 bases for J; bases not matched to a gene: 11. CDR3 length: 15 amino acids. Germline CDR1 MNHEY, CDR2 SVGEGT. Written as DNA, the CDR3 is TGTGCCAGCAGAAATGGACAGGGTGGTTGGTACGAGCAGTACTTC. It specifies CASRNGQGGWYEQYF.

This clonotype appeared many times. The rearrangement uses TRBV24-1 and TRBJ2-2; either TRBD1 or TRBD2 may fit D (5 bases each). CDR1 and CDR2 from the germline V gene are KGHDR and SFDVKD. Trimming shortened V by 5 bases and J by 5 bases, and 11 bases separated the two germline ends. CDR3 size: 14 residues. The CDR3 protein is CATSAFGATGELFF. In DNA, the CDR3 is TGTGCCACCAGTGCCTTCGGGGCGACCGGGGAGCTGTTTTTT.

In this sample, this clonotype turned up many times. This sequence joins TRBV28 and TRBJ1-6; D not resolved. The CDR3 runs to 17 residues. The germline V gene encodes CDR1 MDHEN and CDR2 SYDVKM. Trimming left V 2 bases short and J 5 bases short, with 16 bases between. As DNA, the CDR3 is TGTGCCAGCAGTTTAAATCCGTGGTTTAACGATAATTCACCCCTCCACTTT. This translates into CASSLNPWFNDNSPLHF.

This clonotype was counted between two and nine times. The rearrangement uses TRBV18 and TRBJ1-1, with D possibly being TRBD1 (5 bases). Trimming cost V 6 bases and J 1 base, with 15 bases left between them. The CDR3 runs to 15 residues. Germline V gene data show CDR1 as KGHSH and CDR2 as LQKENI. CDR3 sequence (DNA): TGTGCCAGCTCGACCGGGACTGGGAAGAACACTGAAGCTTTCTTT. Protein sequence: CASSTGTGKNTEAFF.

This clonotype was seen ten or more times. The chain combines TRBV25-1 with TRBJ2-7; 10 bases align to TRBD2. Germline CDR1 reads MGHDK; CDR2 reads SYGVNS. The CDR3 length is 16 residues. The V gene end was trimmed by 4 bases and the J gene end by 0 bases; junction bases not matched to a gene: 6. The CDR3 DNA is TGTGCCAGCAGTGGCCTAGCGGGAGCGCCCTCCTACGAGCAGTACTTC. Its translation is CASSGLAGAPSYEQYF.

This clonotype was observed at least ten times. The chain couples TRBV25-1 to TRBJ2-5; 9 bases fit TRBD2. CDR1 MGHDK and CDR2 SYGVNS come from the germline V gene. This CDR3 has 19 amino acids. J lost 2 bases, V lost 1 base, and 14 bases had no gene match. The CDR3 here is CASSESGGLAAGLQETQYF. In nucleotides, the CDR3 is TGTGCCAGCAGTGAATCCGGGGGACTAGCCGCCGGATTACAAGAGACCCAGTACTTC.

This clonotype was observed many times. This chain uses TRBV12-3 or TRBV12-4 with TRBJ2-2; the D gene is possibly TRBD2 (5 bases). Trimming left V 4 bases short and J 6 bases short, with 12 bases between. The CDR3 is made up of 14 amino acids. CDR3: CASSSSRRSGELFF. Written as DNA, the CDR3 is TGTGCCAGCAGTTCTAGCCGGAGGTCCGGGGAGCTGTTTTTT.

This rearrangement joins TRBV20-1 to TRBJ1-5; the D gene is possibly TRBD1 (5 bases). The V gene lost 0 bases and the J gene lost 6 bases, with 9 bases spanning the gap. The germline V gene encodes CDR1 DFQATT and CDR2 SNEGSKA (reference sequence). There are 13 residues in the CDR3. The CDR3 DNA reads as TGCAGTGCTAGAGACAGGGAAATTCAGCCCCAGCATTTT. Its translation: CSARDREIQPQHF.

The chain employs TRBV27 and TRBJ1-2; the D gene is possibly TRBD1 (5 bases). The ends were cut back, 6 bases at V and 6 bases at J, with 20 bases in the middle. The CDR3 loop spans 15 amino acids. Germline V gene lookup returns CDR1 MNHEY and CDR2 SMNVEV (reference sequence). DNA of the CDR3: TGTGCCAGCAGCCGCGGGGTGGGGACTCACCATGGCTACACCTTC. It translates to CASSRGVGTHHGYTF.

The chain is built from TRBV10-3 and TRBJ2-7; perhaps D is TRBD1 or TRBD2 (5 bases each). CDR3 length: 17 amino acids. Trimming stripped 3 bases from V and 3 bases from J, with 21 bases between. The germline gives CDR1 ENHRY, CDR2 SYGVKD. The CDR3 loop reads CAISDRDGWLENYEQYF. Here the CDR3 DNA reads TGTGCCATCAGTGATAGGGACGGTTGGCTGGAAAACTACGAGCAGTACTTC.

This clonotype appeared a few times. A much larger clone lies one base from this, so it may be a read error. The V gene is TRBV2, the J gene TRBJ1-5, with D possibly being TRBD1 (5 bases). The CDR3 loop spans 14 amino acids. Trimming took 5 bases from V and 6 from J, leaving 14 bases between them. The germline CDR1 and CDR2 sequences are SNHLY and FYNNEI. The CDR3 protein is CASSQGPDSQPQHF. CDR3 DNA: TGTGCCAGCAGTCAGGGCCCTGACAGTCAGCCCCAGCATTTT.

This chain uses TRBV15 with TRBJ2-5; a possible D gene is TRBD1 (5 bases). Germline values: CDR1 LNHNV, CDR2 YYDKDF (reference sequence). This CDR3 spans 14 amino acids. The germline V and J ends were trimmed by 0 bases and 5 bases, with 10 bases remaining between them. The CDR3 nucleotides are TGTGCCACCAGCAGAGATCAGGGCCCGGAGACCCAGTACTTC. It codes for CATSRDQGPETQYF.

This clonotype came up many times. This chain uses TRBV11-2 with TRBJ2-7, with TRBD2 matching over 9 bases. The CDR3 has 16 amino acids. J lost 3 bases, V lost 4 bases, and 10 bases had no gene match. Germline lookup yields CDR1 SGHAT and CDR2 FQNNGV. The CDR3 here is CASSYPGLALSYEQYF. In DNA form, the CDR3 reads TGTGCCAGCAGCTATCCGGGACTAGCTTTAAGCTACGAGCAGTACTTC. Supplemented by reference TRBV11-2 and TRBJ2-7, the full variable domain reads EAGVAQSPRYKIIEKRQSVAFWCNPISGHATLYWYQQILGQGPKLLIQFQNNGVVDDSQLPKDRFSAERLKGVDSTLKIQPAKLEDSAVYLCASSYPGLALSYEQYFGPGTRLTVT.

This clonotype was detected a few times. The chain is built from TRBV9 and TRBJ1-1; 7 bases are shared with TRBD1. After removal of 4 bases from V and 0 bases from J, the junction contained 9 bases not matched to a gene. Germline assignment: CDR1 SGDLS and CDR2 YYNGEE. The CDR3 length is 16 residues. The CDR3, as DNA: TGTGCCAGCAGCCCGTCGACAGGGAACATGAACACTGAAGCTTTCTTT. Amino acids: CASSPSTGNMNTEAFF.

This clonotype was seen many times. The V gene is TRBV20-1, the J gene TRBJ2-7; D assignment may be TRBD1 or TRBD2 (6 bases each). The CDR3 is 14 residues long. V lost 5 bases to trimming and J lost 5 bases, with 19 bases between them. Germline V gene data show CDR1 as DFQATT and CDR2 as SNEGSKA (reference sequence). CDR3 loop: CSALEGHMVHEQYF. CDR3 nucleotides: TGCAGTGCTCTGGAGGGACACATGGTCCACGAGCAGTACTTC.

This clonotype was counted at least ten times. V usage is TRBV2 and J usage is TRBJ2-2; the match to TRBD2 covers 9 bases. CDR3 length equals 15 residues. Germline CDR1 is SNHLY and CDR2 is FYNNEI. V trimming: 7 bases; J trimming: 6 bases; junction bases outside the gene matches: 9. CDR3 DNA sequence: TGTGCCAGCATGGGGGCTAGCGGGATGGCCGGGGAGCTGTTTTTT. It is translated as CASMGASGMAGELFF.